This T cell receptor (beta chain) was retrieved from a study of cytomegalovirus exposure and HLA in healthy donors. On the study more broadly: An earlier analysis found around 100 million unique TCR beta sequences from 150 million to 200 million T cells. Study-level points and caveats: Later on, an analysis showed TCR association rates differing by HLA locus, with DRB1 the most and HLA-C the fewest. A cluster of highly shared sequence variants was likely a sequencing artifact.

A note on this clone: Antigen specificity is unknown.

PCR employed 60 Vbeta and 13 Jbeta primers. Some clones are missing from TCRdb's copy, which holds only in-frame ones; the method was immunoSEQ multiplex PCR. The table lists about 170,000 clones, roughly 76% of them singletons. The sequence came from a male donor in good health and CMV-seronegative. What was sequenced was PBMCs.

As DNA, the CDR3 is TGTGCCAGTAGTGTTCTGGCTAATGAGCAGTTCTTC. Its translation is CASSVLANEQFF. The chain combines TRBV19 with TRBJ2-1; no definite D call. The CDR3 runs 12 residues. The V gene's germline CDR1 is LNHDA and CDR2 SQIVND (reference sequence). Between the trimmed V and J ends, which lost 5 bases and 7 bases, there was a span of 9 bases.